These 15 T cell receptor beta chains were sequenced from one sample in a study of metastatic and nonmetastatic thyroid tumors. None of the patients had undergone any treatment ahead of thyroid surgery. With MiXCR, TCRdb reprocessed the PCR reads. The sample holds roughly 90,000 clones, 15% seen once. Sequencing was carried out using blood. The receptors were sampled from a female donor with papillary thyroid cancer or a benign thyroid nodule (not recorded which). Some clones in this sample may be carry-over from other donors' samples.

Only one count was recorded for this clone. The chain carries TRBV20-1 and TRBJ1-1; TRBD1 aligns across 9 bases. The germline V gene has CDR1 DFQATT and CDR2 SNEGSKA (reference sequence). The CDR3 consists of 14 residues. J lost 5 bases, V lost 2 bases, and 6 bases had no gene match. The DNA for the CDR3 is TGCAGTGCTAGACCCGGGACAGGGCGAACTGAAGCTTTCTTT. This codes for CSARPGTGRTEAFF.

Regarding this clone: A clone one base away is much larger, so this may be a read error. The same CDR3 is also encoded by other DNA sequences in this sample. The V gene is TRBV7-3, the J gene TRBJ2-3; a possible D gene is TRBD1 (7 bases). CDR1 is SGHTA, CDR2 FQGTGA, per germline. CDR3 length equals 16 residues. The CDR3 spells CASSPIQGGGTDTQYF. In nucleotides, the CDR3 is TGTGCCAGCAGCCCCATCCAGGGGGGTGGCACAGATACTCAGTATTTT.

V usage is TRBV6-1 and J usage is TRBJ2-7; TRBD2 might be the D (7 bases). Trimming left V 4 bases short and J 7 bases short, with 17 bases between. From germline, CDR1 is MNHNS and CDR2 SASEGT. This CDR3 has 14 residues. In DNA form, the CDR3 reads TGTGCCAGCAGTGTCGGGGGGAACCAGGGGGAGCAGTACTTC. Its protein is CASSVGGNQGEQYF.

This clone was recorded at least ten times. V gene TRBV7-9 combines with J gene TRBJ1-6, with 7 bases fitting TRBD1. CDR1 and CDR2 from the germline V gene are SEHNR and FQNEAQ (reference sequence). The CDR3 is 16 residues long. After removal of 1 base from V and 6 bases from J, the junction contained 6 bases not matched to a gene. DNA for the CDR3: TGTGCCAGCAGCTTAGGAGGGGGACAGTCTAATTCACCCCTCCACTTT. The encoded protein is CASSLGGGQSNSPLHF.

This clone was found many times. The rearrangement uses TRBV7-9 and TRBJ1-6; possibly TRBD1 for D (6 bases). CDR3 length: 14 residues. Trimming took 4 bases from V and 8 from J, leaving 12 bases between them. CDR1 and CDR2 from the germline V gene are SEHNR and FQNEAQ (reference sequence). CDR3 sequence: CASSYGGEHSPLHF. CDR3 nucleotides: TGTGCCAGCAGCTATGGGGGCGAGCATTCACCCCTCCACTTT.

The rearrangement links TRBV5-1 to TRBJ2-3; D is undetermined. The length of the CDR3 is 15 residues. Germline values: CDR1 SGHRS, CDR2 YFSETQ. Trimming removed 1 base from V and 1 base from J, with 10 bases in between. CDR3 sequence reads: CASSLCGPGTDTQYF. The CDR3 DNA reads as TGCGCCAGCAGCTTGTGTGGACCAGGCACAGATACGCAGTATTTT.

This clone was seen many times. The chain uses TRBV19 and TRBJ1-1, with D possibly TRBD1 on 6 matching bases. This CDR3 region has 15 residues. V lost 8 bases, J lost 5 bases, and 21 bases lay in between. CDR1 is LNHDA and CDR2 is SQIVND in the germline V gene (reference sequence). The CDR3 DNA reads TGTGCCAGTTCTTACACGACAGGTTCCGGGACTGAAGCTTTCTTT. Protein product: CASSYTTGSGTEAFF.

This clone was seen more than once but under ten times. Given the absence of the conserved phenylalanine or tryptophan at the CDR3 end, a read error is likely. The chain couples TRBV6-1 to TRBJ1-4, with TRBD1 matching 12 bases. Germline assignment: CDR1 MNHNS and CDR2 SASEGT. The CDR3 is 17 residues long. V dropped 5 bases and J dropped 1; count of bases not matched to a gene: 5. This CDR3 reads CASSKGQGALTNEKLFL. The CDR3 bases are TGTGCCAGCAGTAAGGGACAGGGGGCGTTAACTAATGAAAAACTGTTTCTT.

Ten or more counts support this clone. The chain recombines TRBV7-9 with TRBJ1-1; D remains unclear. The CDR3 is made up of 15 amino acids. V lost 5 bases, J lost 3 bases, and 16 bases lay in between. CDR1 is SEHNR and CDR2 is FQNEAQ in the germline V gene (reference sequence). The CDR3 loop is CASSRAGGWDTEAFF. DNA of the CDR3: TGTGCCAGCAGCCGAGCGGGAGGCTGGGACACTGAAGCTTTCTTT.

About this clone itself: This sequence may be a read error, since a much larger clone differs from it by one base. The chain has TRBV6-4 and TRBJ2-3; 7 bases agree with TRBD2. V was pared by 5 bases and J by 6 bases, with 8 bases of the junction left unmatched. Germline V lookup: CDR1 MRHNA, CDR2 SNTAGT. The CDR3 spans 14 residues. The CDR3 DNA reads TGTGCCAGCAGTCCCCGGGGGGAGGGGGATACGCAGTATTTT. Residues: CASSPRGEGDTQYF.

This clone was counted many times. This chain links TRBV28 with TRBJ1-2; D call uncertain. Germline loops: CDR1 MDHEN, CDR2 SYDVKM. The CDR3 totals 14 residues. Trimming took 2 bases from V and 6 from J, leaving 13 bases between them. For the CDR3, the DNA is TGTGCCAGCAGTTTAACCAACGTGGCGAATGGCTACACCTTC. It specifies CASSLTNVANGYTF.

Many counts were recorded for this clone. This chain's CDR3 is CASSSPPGGIIGGYTF. The CDR3 DNA sequence: TGTGCCAGCAGCTCCCCCCCCGGGGGGATAATCGGCGGCTACACCTTC. The chain links TRBV5-4 to TRBJ1-2, with D possibly matching TRBD1 (5 bases). CDR3 size: 16 residues. CDR1 is SGHNT, CDR2 YYREEE, per germline (reference sequence). The V end lost 3 bases, the J end lost 8 bases, and 23 bases lay between the germline ends.

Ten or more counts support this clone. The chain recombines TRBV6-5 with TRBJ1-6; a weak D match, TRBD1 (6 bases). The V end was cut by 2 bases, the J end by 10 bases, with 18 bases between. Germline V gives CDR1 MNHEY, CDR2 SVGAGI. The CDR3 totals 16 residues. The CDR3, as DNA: TGTGCCAGCAGTTACGCGGTCGCACAGGGACGGTCACCCCTCCACTTT. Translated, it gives CASSYAVAQGRSPLHF.

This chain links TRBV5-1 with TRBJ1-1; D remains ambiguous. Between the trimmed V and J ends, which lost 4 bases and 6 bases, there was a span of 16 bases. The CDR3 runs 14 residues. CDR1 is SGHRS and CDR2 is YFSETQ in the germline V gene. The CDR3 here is CASSLPGSGSEAFF. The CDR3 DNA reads TGCGCCAGCAGCCTACCTGGGTCGGGGTCTGAAGCTTTCTTT.

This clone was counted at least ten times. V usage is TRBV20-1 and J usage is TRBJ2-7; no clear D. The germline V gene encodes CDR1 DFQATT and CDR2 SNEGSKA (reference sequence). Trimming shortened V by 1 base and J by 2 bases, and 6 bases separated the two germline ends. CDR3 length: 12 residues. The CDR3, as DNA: TGCAGTGCTAGAGGCAGCACCTACGAGCAGTACTTC. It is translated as CSARGSTYEQYF.